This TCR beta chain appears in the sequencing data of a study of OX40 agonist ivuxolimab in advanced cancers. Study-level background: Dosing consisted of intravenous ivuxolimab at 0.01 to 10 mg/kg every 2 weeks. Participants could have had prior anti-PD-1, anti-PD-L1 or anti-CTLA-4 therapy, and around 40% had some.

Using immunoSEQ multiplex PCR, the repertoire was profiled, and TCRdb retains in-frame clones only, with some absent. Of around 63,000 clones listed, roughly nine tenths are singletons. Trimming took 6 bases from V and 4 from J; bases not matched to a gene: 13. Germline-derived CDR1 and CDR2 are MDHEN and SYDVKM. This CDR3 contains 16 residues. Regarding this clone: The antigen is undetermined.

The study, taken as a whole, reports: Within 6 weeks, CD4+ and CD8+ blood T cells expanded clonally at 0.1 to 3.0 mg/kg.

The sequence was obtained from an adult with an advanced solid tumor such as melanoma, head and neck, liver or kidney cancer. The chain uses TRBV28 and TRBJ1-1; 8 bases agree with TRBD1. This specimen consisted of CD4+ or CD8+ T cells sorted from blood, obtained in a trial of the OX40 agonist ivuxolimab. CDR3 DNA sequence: TGTGCCAGCAGCCCAGTCCGGGACAGGTGGAGCACTGAAGCTTTCTTT. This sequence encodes CASSPVRDRWSTEAFF.